This is a list of T cell receptor beta chains from one sample in a study of cytomegalovirus exposure and HLA in healthy donors. The repertoire was sequenced with immunoSEQ multiplex PCR; TCRdb's copy has only in-frame clones and lacks some. The profile shows about 59,000 clones, 65% to 90% of them singletons. Sequenced: PBMCs. The source is a human donor in good health. Each CDR3 is given with its conserved first and last residue. A D gene is named only where the DNA matches it firmly. Not every row has a clone size; where given, it reads once, few, many or a size class.

few,TRBV6-5,TRBD2,TRBJ2-3,CASSYVAGGADTQYF,TGTGCCAGCAGTTACGTAGCGGGAGGGGCAGATACGCAGTATTTT
.,TRBV5-4,TRBD2,TRBJ2-7,CASSLVGGSYEQYF,TGTGCCAGCAGCTTGGTCGGGGGGAGCTACGAGCAGTACTTC
.,TRBV30,.,TRBJ2-5,CAWSERGETQYF,TGTGCCTGGAGTGAGAGGGGGGAGACCCAGTACTTC
.,TRBV5-8,.,TRBJ2-1,CASSLTRCEQFF,TGTGCCAGCAGCTTGACCCGGTGTGAGCAGTTCTTC
.,TRBV6-5,.,TRBJ2-1,CASMDGGLNNEQFF,TGTGCCAGCATGGACGGCGGGTTAAACAATGAGCAGTTCTTC
few,TRBV28,TRBD1,TRBJ2-7,CATKTGTGAFGAYEQYF,TGTGCCACCAAGACCGGGACAGGGGCGTTCGGTGCCTACGAGCAGTACTTC
.,TRBV19,.,TRBJ1-5,CASSIVLENSNQPQHF,TGTGCCAGTAGTATAGTCTTAGAGAATAGCAATCAGCCCCAGCATTTT
once,TRBV5-6,.,TRBJ1-1,CASSSTDTQNTEAFF,TGTGCCAGCAGCTCGACCGACACCCAAAACACTGAAGCTTTCTTT
.,TRBV30,TRBD2,TRBJ2-7,CAWGPPSGRATSYEQYF,TGTGCCTGGGGTCCGCCTAGCGGGAGGGCCACCTCCTACGAGCAGTACTTC
.,TRBV30,.,TRBJ2-7,CAWSVTSSEQYF,TGTGCCTGGAGTGTAACGTCTAGCGAGCAGTACTTC
once,TRBV9,TRBD2,TRBJ2-1,CASSPAGGASYNEQFF,TGTGCCAGCAGTCCGGCGGGGGGGGCATCCTACAATGAGCAGTTCTTC
once,TRBV19,TRBD2,TRBJ2-5,CASSGLVSSGGKTQYF,TGTGCCAGTAGTGGCTTGGTCTCTAGCGGGGGAAAGACCCAGTACTTC
.,TRBV7-3,TRBD2,TRBJ2-3,CASSRGLAGDTQYF,TGTGCCAGCAGCAGGGGACTAGCGGGAGATACGCAGTATTTT
.,TRBV7-9,.,TRBJ1-1,CASSLNAGDTEAFF,TGTGCCAGCAGCTTAAACGCAGGGGACACTGAAGCTTTCTTT
.,TRBV4-2,.,TRBJ1-1,CASSQEPTGRRGRTEAFF,TGTGCCAGCAGCCAAGAGCCTACAGGTCGCAGGGGACGCACTGAAGCTTTCTTT
.,TRBV5-6,.,TRBJ2-4,CASSRQGPQYF,TGTGCCAGCAGCCGCCAGGGCCCTCAGTACTTC
.,TRBV5-1,.,TRBJ1-2,CASSPEEHGYTF,TGCGCCAGCAGCCCCGAGGAGCATGGCTACACCTTC
once,TRBV11-2,TRBD1,TRBJ2-7,CASTAFGTGSSYEQYF,TGTGCCAGCACCGCCTTTGGGACAGGGAGTTCCTACGAGCAGTACTTC
.,TRBV29-1,.,TRBJ1-2,CSVGDTLGYTF,TGCAGCGTTGGGGACACTTTGGGCTACACCTTC
few,TRBV30,.,TRBJ2-7,CAWSVHNSYEQYF,TGTGCCTGGAGTGTACACAATTCCTACGAGCAGTACTTC
.,TRBV7-8,.,TRBJ2-7,CASSLGRGYEQYF,TGTGCCAGCAGCCTCGGTCGCGGCTACGAGCAGTACTTC
.,TRBV7-2,TRBD2,TRBJ2-5,CASSTRLAGYETQYF,TGTGCCAGCAGCACACGACTAGCGGGTTACGAGACCCAGTACTTC
.,TRBV15,TRBD1,TRBJ2-5,CATSRDRGRETQYF,TGTGCCACCAGCAGGGACAGGGGGCGAGAGACCCAGTACTTC
.,TRBV11-2,TRBD2,TRBJ2-5,CASSLDMTSGQQETQYF,TGTGCCAGCAGCTTAGACATGACTAGCGGGCAGCAAGAGACCCAGTACTTC
few,TRBV5-4,TRBD1,TRBJ1-1,CASSSGQGGLNTEAFF,TGTGCCAGCAGCTCTGGACAGGGGGGGTTAAACACTGAAGCTTTCTTT
once,TRBV19,TRBD2,TRBJ2-3,CASSKREGTTDTQYF,TGTGCCAGTAGTAAGCGGGAGGGTACCACAGATACGCAGTATTTT
.,TRBV9,.,TRBJ2-1,CASSVPRNEQFF,TGTGCCAGCAGCGTCCCTCGGAATGAGCAGTTCTTC
.,TRBV7-9,TRBD1,TRBJ2-2,CASSQGQGHGELFF,TGTGCCAGCAGCCAGGGACAGGGTCACGGGGAGCTGTTTTTT